The clone carrying this T cell receptor (beta chain) has just a few counts. Its antigen is unknown. This entry is derived from a study of chemoradiotherapy in HPV16-positive cancers. Regarding the study as a whole: During treatment, candidate HPV-specific clones and E7-related motifs expanded in tumor. For HPV16-positive patients, expanding HPV-responsive T cells associated with longer recurrence-free survival.

Repertoires were sampled repeatedly during chemoradiotherapy. Using immunoSEQ multiplex PCR, the repertoire was profiled, and TCRdb retains in-frame clones only, with some absent. The sample lists some 17,000 clones; approximately 70% were seen once. This receptor was obtained from a human donor with HPV-associated anogenital cancer. This specimen consisted of tumor tissue, obtained from a patient who underwent chemoradiotherapy.

CDR3 nucleotides: TGTGCCTGCAATGGACAGGGAGGCGAAAAACTGTTTTTT. It encodes CACNGQGGEKLFF. The genes are TRBV30 and TRBJ1-4; 8 bases map to TRBD1. Trimming at V came to 6 bases and at J to 8 bases, leaving 8 bases not matched to a gene. The CDR3 extends over 13 amino acids. Germline V lookup: CDR1 GTSNPN, CDR2 SVGIG (reference sequence).